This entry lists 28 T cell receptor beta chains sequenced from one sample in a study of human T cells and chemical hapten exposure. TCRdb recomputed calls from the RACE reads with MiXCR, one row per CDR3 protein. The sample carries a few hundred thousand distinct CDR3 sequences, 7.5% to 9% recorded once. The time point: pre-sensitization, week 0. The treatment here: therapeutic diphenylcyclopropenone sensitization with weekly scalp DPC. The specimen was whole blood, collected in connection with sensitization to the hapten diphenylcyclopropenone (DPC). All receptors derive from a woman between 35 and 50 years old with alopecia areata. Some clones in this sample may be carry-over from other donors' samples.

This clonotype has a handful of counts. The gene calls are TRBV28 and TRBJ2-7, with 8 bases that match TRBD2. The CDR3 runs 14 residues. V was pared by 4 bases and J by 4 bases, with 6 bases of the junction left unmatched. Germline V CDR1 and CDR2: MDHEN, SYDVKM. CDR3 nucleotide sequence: TGTGCCAGCAGTTCGGGACTAGTATGGTACGAGCAGTACTTC. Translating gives CASSSGLVWYEQYF. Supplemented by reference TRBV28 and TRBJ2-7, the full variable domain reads DVKVTQSSRYLVKRTGEKVFLECVQDMDHENMFWYRQDPGLGLRLIYFSYDVKMKEKGDIPEGYSVSREKKERFSLILESASTNQTSMYLCASSSGLVWYEQYFGPGTRLTVT.

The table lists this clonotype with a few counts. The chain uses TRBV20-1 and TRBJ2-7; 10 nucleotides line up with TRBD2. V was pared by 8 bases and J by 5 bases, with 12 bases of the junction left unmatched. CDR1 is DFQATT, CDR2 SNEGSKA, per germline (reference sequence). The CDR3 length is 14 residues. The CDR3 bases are TGCAGTCGAAGAAGCGGGAGGGGGACGGACGAGCAGTACTTC. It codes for CSRRSGRGTDEQYF.

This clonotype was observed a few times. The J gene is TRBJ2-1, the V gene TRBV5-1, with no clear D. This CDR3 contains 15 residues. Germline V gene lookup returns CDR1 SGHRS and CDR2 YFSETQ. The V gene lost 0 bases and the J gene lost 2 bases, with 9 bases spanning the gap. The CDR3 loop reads CASSLVSTPYNEQFF. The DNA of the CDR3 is TGCGCCAGCAGCTTGGTATCTACTCCCTACAATGAGCAGTTCTTC.

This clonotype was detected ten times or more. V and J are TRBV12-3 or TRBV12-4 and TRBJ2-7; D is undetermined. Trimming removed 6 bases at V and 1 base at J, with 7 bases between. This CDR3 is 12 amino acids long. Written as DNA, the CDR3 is TGTGCCAGCAGCCCTGGGTCCTACGAGCAGTACTTC. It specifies CASSPGSYEQYF.

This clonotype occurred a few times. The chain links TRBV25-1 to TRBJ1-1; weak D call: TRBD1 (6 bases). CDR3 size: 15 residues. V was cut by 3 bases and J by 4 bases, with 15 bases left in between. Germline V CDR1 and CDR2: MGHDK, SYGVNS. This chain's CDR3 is CASSDEGGLGTEAFF. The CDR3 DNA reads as TGTGCCAGCAGTGACGAGGGGGGATTGGGCACTGAAGCTTTCTTT.

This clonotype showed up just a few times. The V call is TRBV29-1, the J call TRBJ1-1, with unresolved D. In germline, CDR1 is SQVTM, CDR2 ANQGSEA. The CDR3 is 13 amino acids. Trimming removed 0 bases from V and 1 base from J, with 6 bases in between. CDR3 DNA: TGCAGCGTTGAAGATCAGTGGAACACTGAAGCTTTCTTT. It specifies CSVEDQWNTEAFF. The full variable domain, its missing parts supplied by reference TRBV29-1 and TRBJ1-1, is SAVISQKPSRDICQRGTSLTIQCQVDSQVTMMFWYRQQPGQSLTLIATANQGSEATYESGFVIDKFPISRPNLTFSTLTVSNMSPEDSSIYLCSVEDQWNTEAFFGQGTRLTVV.

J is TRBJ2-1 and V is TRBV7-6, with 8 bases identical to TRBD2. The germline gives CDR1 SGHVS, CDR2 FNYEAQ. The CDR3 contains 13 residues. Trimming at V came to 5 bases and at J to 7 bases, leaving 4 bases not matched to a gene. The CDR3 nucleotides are TGTGCCAGCAGCCAAACGGGAGGGAATGAGCAGTTCTTC. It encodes CASSQTGGNEQFF.

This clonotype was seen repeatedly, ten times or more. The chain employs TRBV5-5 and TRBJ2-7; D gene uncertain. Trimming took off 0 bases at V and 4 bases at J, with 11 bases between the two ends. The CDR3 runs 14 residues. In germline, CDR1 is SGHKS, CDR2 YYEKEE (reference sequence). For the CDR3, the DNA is TGTGCCAGCAGCTTGGGCGTCCGGAGATACGAGCAGTACTTC. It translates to CASSLGVRRYEQYF.

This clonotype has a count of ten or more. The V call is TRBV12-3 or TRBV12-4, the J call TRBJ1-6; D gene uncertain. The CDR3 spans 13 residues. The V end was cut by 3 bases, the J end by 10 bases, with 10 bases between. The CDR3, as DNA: TGTGCCAGCAGTTTGACGAAGAGCTCACCCCTCCACTTT. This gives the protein CASSLTKSSPLHF.

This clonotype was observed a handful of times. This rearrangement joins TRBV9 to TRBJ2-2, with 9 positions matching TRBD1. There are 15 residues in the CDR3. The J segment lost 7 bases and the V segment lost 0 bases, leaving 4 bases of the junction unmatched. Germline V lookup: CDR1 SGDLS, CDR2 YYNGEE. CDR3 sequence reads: CASSVEGQGYGELFF. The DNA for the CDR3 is TGTGCCAGCAGCGTAGAGGGACAGGGATACGGGGAGCTGTTTTTT.

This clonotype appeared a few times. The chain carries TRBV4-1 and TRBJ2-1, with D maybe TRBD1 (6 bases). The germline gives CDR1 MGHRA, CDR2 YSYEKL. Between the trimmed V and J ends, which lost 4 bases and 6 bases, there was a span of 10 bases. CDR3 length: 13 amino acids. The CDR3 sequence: CASSPDSFNEQFF. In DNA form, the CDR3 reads TGCGCCAGCAGCCCGGACAGTTTCAATGAGCAGTTCTTC.

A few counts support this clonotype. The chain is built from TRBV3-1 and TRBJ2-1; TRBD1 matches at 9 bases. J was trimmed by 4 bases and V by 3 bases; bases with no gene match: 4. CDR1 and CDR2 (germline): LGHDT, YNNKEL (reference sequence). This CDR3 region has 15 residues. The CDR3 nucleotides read TGTGCCAGCAGCCAGGCCGGGACAGGGTACAATGAGCAGTTCTTC. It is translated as CASSQAGTGYNEQFF.

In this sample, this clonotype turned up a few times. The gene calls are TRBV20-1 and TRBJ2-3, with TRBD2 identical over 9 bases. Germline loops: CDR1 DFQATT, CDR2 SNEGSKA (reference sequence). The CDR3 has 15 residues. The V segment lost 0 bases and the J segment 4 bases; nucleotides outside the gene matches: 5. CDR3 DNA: TGCAGTGCTAGAGAGGAAGCGGGAGGCCCAGATACGCAGTATTTT. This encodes CSAREEAGGPDTQYF.

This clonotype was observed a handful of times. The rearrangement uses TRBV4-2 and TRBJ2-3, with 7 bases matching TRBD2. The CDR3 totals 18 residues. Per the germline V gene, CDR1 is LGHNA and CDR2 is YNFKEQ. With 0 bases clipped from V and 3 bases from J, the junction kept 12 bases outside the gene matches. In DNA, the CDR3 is TGTGCCAGCAGCCAAGATAAGTGGGCGGGAGTGGGGACAGATACGCAGTATTTT. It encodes CASSQDKWAGVGTDTQYF.

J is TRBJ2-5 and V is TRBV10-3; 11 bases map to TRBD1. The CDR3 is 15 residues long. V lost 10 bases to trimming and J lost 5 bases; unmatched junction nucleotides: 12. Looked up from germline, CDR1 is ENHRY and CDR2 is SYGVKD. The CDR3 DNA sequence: TGTGCCACCCTCCCTGGACAGGGGGCTATGGAGACCCAGTACTTC. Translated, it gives CATLPGQGAMETQYF.

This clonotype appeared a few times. In DNA form, the CDR3 reads TGCAGTGCTAGAGTTCAGGGAGACCAAGAGACCCAGTACTTC. Translated: CSARVQGDQETQYF. The gene calls are TRBV20-1 and TRBJ2-5; either TRBD1 or TRBD2 may fit D (5 bases each). The germline CDR1 and CDR2 sequences are DFQATT and SNEGSKA (reference sequence). V was clipped by 1 base and J by 0 bases, with 9 bases between them. This CDR3 has 14 residues.

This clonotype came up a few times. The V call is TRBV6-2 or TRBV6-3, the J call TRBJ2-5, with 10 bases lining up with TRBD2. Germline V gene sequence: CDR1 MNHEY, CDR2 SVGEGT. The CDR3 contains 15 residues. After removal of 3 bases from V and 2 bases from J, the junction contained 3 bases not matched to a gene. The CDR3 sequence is CASSYPGLAQETQYF. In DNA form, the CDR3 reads TGTGCCAGCAGTTATCCGGGACTAGCGCAAGAGACCCAGTACTTC.

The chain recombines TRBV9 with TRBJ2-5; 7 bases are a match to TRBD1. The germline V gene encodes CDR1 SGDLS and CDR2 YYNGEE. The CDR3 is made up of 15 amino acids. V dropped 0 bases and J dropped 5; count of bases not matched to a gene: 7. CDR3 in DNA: TGTGCCAGCAGCGTAGGGACAGGCCCGGGGGAGACCCAGTACTTC. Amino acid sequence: CASSVGTGPGETQYF.

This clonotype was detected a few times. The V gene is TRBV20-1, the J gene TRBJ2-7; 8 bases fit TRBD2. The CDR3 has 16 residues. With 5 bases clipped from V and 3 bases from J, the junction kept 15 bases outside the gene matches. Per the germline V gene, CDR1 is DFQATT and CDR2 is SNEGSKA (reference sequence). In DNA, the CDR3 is TGCAGTGCTGGTCCGCGGTTAGCGGGGCGAGGCTACGAGCAGTACTTC. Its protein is CSAGPRLAGRGYEQYF.

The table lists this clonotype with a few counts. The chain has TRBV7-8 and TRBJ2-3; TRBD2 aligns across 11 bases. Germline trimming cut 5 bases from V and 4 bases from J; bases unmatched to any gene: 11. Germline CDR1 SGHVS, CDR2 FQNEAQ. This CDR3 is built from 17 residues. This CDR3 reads CASSPELAGVGADTQYF. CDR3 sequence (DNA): TGTGCCAGCAGCCCAGAACTAGCGGGAGTCGGCGCAGATACGCAGTATTTT.

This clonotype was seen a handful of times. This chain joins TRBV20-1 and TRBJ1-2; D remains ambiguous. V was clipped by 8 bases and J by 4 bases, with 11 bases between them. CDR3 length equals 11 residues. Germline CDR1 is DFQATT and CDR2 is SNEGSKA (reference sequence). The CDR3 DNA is TGCAGTTCAAACGGGGTCTATGGCTACACCTTC. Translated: CSSNGVYGYTF.

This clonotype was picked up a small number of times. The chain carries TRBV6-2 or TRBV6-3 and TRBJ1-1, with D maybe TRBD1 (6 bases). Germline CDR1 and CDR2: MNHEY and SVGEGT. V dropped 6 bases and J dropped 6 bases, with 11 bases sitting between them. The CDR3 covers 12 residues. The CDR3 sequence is CASSKRQAEAFF. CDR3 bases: TGTGCCAGCAGCAAGCGACAGGCTGAAGCTTTCTTT.

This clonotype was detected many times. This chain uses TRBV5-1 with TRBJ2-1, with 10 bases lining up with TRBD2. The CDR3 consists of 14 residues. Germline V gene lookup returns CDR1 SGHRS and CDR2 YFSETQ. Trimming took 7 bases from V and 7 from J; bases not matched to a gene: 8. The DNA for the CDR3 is TGCGCCAGCTCGAGCGGGAGGGCCGGTAATGAGCAGTTCTTC. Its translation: CASSSGRAGNEQFF.

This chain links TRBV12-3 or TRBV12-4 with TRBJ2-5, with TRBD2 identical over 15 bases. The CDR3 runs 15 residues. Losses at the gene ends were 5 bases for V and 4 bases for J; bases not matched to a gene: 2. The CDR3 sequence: CASSTGLAGGETQYF. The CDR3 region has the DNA TGTGCCAGCAGTACGGGACTAGCGGGAGGAGAGACCCAGTACTTC.

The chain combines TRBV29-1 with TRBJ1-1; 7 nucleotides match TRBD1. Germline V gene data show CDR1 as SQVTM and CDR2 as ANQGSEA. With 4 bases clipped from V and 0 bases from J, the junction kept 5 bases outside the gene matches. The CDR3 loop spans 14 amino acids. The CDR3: CSVARDSLNTEAFF. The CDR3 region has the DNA TGCAGCGTTGCCCGGGACAGCTTGAACACTGAAGCTTTCTTT.

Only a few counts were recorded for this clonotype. The CDR3 coding sequence is TGCAGCGTCCGACAAGGGCTCTTCGCTGAGCAGTTCTTC. The encoded protein is CSVRQGLFAEQFF. This chain links TRBV29-1 with TRBJ2-1; D is undetermined. The CDR3 contains 13 residues. Germline V lookup: CDR1 SQVTM, CDR2 ANQGSEA. V was pared by 6 bases and J by 9 bases, with 18 bases between.

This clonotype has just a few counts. The DNA for the CDR3 is TGCGCCAGCAGGAACCCTTCAGGGGGCGCGTCCACTGAAGCTTTCTTT. Translation: CASRNPSGGASTEAFF. This chain joins TRBV5-1 and TRBJ1-1; 8 bases line up with TRBD1. V shed 5 bases, J shed 4 bases, and the junction held 13 bases outside the gene matches. The CDR3 length is 16 residues. CDR1 and CDR2 (germline): SGHRS, YFSETQ.

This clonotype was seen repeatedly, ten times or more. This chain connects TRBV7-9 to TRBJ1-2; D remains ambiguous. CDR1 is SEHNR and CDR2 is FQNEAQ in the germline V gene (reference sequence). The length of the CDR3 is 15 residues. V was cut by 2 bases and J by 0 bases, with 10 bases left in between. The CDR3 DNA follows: TGTGCCAGCAGCTTATCGGCAGCCTCTAACTATGGCTACACCTTC. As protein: CASSLSAASNYGYTF. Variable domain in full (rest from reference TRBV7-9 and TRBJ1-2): DTGVSQNPRHKITKRGQNVTFRCDPISEHNRLYWYRQTLGQGPEFLTYFQNEAQLEKSRLLSDRFSAERPKGSFSTLEIQRTEQGDSAMYLCASSLSAASNYGYTFGSGTRLTVV.